These T cell receptor beta chains were read from a single sample in a study of cytomegalovirus exposure and HLA in healthy donors. Assay used: immunoSEQ multiplex PCR; TCRdb lists only in-frame clones, some missing. The sample records about 95,000 clones, 75% to 85% being singletons. The sample comprised PBMCs. The receptors were gathered from a middle-aged woman in good health and CMV-seronegative. CDR3s leave out the opening cysteine and the closing phenylalanine or tryptophan.

J gene,V gene,CDR3 protein
TRBJ2-3,TRBV5-1,ASSLERGSTDTQY
TRBJ1-5,TRBV5-6,VSSLGWRSNQPQH
TRBJ1-2,TRBV27,ASRPRGSDRFYGYT
TRBJ1-1,TRBV5-6,ASSLGGLGAIPEAF
TRBJ2-5,TRBV11-2,ASSLFGADRGGETQY
TRBJ1-2,TRBV6-5,ASRPGQESFYGYT
TRBJ2-7,TRBV29-1,SVEVSSYEQY
TRBJ2-3,TRBV5-1,ASSRETATDTQY
TRBJ1-1,TRBV27,ASSPQGIGTVNTEAF
TRBJ1-1,TRBV5-6,ASNNRFSMGTEAF
TRBJ2-1,TRBV4-1,ASSQVRGSSYNEQF
TRBJ1-1,TRBV5-1,ASSSGRGGNTEAF